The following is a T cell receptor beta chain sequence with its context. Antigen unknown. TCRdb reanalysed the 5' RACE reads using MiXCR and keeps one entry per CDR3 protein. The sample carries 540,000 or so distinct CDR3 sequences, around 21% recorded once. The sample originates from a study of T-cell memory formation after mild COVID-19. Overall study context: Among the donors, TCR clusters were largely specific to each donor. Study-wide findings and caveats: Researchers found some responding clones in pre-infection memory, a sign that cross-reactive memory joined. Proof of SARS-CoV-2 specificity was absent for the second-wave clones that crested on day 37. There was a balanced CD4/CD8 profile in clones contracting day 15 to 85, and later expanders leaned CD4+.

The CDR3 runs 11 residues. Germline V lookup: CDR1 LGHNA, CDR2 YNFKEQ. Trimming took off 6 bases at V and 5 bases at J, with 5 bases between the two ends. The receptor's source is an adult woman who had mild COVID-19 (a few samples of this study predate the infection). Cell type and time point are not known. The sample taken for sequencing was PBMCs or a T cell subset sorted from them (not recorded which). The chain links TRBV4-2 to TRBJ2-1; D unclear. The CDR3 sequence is CASSYDNEQFF. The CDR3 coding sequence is TGTGCCAGCAGTTACGACAATGAGCAGTTCTTC.